The 5 T cell receptor beta chains below come from one sample, sequenced in a study of post-analysis software for immune sequencing data. Study conclusions and caveats: Relative to controls, patients had five TRBV segments at higher frequency, with TRBV5-6, TRBV5-1 and TRBV20-1 among these.

These receptors are not linked to any known antigen. Sequencing libraries made from TCR beta cDNA carried unique molecular identifiers. Via MiXCR, TCRdb re-called the PCR reads, giving one row per CDR3 protein. This table holds about 430,000 distinct CDR3 sequences, 39% found once. Sequenced sample: blood. The source of these receptors is a girl aged 2 to 10 with multiple sclerosis.

This clonotype occurred many times. This chain uses TRBV3-1 with TRBJ2-7; D is unclear. Per the germline V gene, CDR1 is LGHDT and CDR2 is YNNKEL (reference sequence). The CDR3 has 13 residues. V was shortened by 5 bases and J by 8 bases, with 16 bases between the two germline ends. For the CDR3, the DNA is TGTGCCAGCAGCTTTTCATCCGGGTTACAGCAGTACTTC. This encodes CASSFSSGLQQYF.

In its sample, this clonotype was seen a few times. The V gene is TRBV5-1, the J gene TRBJ2-3; 10 nucleotides line up with TRBD2. The CDR3 is 16 residues long. After removal of 2 bases from V and 2 bases from J, the junction contained 5 bases not matched to a gene. Germline assignment: CDR1 SGHRS and CDR2 YFSETQ. This CDR3 reads CASSLLAGRNTDTQYF. CDR3 coding DNA: TGCGCCAGCAGCTTACTAGCGGGACGGAACACAGATACGCAGTATTTT.

V is TRBV3-1 and J is TRBJ1-2; D is undetermined. The CDR3 is 14 residues long. V dropped 5 bases and J dropped 5 bases, with 15 bases sitting between them. Looked up from germline, CDR1 is LGHDT and CDR2 is YNNKEL (reference sequence). DNA of the CDR3: TGTGCCAGCAGCGTCCAAAACAGAGATTATGGCTACACCTTC. This encodes CASSVQNRDYGYTF.

V and J are TRBV28 and TRBJ1-1, with D maybe TRBD1 (5 bases). Germline-derived CDR1 and CDR2 are MDHEN and SYDVKM. Trimming stripped 6 bases from V and 4 bases from J, with 18 bases between. The CDR3 sequence is 15 residues long. The CDR3 here is CASSDPVGGGTEAFF. In DNA, the CDR3 is TGTGCCAGCAGCGACCCTGTTGGCGGGGGCACTGAAGCTTTCTTT.

The V gene is TRBV12-3 or TRBV12-4, the J gene TRBJ2-7, with 7 bases fitting TRBD1. This CDR3 region has 15 residues. V dropped 2 bases and J dropped 2; count of bases not matched to a gene: 6. The CDR3: CASSLPHRGTYEQYF. In nucleotides, the CDR3 is TGTGCCAGCAGTTTACCCCACAGGGGAACCTACGAGCAGTACTTC.